Below are 8 T cell receptor beta chains sequenced from a single sample in a study of T cells of healthy individuals (dated by TCRdb to the late 2010s). The library was built by means of 5' RACE. Sequencing instrument: Illumina MiSeq. TCRdb cleaned the public reads at Q25 with fastp, built clones with MiXCR and kept in-frame beta chains. Entries are consolidated by CDR3 protein sequence, retaining the most common genes and DNA. The sample records about 57,000 distinct CDR3 sequences, around 15% of which are singletons. The ten most abundant clones make up approximately 4.8% of the sample. The receptors shown here come from a human donor in good health.

This clonotype showed up many times. The V call is TRBV30, the J call TRBJ2-3; possible D gene TRBD2, 6 bases. Trimming stripped 8 bases from V and 5 bases from J, with 14 bases between. Germline V gene lookup returns CDR1 GTSNPN and CDR2 SVGIG (reference sequence). CDR3 length: 12 amino acids. The CDR3 DNA reads as TGTGCCCGTGGGGACTTAGGAGATACGCAGTATTTT. Translation: CARGDLGDTQYF.

This clonotype was recorded at least ten times. This chain links TRBV29-1 with TRBJ1-2, with 8 bases identical to TRBD1. Germline CDR1 reads SQVTM; CDR2 reads ANQGSEA. V was clipped by 6 bases and J by 7 bases; unmatched bases: 10. This CDR3 region has 13 residues. The CDR3 DNA is TGCAGCGTCGCGGACAGGGCGGTGAGTGGCTACACCTTC. Translating it yields CSVADRAVSGYTF.

This clonotype was recorded a few times. V is TRBV25-1 and J is TRBJ2-1; D unclear. Trimming cost V 5 bases and J 8 bases, with 7 bases left between them. The CDR3 loop spans 11 amino acids. From germline, CDR1 is MGHDK and CDR2 SYGVNS. CDR3 amino acids: CASSRSDEQFF. The CDR3 DNA sequence: TGTGCCAGCAGTCGGAGCGATGAGCAGTTCTTC.

There are many counts of this clonotype. The chain carries TRBV15 and TRBJ2-1; 9 bases are shared with TRBD2. The CDR3 is 19 amino acids. With 0 bases clipped from V and 6 bases from J, the junction kept 15 bases outside the gene matches. CDR1 LNHNV and CDR2 YYDKDF come from the germline V gene (reference sequence). This CDR3 is CATSREGVFSGSELNEQFF. The CDR3 DNA follows: TGTGCCACCAGCAGAGAGGGGGTGTTTAGCGGGAGTGAACTCAATGAGCAGTTCTTC. The full variable domain, with the rest looked up from reference TRBV15 and TRBJ2-1, is DAMVIQNPRYQVTQFGKPVTLSCSQTLNHNVMYWYQQKSSQAPKLLFHYYDKDFNNEADTPDNFQSRRPNTSFCFLDIRSPGLGDTAMYLCATSREGVFSGSELNEQFFGPGTRLTVL.

This clonotype turned up a few times. The V call is TRBV3-1, the J call TRBJ1-1; TRBD1 might be the D (5 bases). The CDR3 loop spans 13 amino acids. V lost 4 bases, J lost 10 bases, and 16 bases lay in between. The V gene's germline CDR1 is LGHDT and CDR2 YNNKEL (reference sequence). CDR3 residues: CASSPLGQGGAFF. The CDR3 region has the DNA TGTGCCAGCAGCCCCCTGGGGCAGGGCGGAGCTTTCTTT.

There are many counts of this clonotype. This chain connects TRBV5-6 to TRBJ2-1, with D uncertain. In germline, CDR1 is SGHDT, CDR2 YYEEEE. The CDR3 length is 15 residues. Trimming shortened V by 0 bases and J by 6 bases, and 13 bases separated the two germline ends. The chain's CDR3 is CASSLDPQTLNEQFF. CDR3 nucleotides: TGTGCCAGCAGCTTGGATCCACAGACCCTCAATGAGCAGTTCTTC.

The chain carries TRBV4-1 and TRBJ2-7; D is ambiguous. Trimming cost V 0 bases and J 4 bases, with 13 bases left between them. This CDR3 comprises 15 residues. Germline V gene data show CDR1 as MGHRA and CDR2 as YSYEKL. For the CDR3, the DNA is TGCGCCAGCAGCCAAGATCTGGACGCGCGGTACGAGCAGTACTTC. The encoded protein is CASSQDLDARYEQYF.

Comments on this clonotype: A much bigger clone sits one base away, suggesting this may be a read error. The V call is TRBV7-2, the J call TRBJ2-7, with TRBD2 matching 10 bases. The V and J ends lost 4 bases and 2 bases, in that order; junction bases with no gene match: 8. This CDR3 is 16 amino acids long. In germline, CDR1 is SGHTA, CDR2 FQGNSA. The CDR3 is CTSSSPRLAGPYEQYF. For the CDR3, the DNA is TGTACCAGCAGCTCGCCCCGACTAGCGGGTCCCTACGAGCAGTACTTC.